A selection of T cell receptor beta chains follows, all from one sample in a study of cytotoxic CD8 clonotypes in ibrutinib-treated CLL. TCRdb keeps only in-frame clones here, not all; method: immunoSEQ multiplex PCR. The data show some 200,000 clones, just over 70% seen once. Source: PBMCs, taken after 12 months of ibrutinib treatment. The receptors shown here come from a human donor with chronic lymphocytic leukemia. Each CDR3 is given with its conserved first and last residue.

>TRBJ2-7|TRBV5-1
CASSSDRGQTYEQYF
>TRBJ2-1|TRBV7-3
CASSLGHRNEQFF
>TRBJ1-4|TRBV2
CASRPGTGSWKSNEKLFF
>TRBJ2-7|TRBV18
CASSPPGLAGGDEQYF
>TRBJ1-1|TRBV18
CASSPNPRNTEAFF
>TRBJ1-1|TRBV7-6
CAIRDRATEAFF
>TRBJ2-5|TRBV9
CASSPPRVAGGGETQYF
>TRBJ2-7|TRBV18
CASSPRPDAGYEQYF
>TRBJ1-2|TRBV29-1
CSVFQADYGYTF
>TRBJ2-7|TRBV15
CATSRTGSYEQYF
>TRBJ1-2|TRBV19
CASRGTGDLRSNYGYTF
>TRBJ1-2|TRBV2
CASNRDRGNLNNYGYTF
>TRBJ1-2|TRBV30
CAWDRGFLDYGYTF
>TRBJ2-1|TRBV7-7
CASGRLASSYNEQFF
>TRBJ1-5|TRBV5-1
CASSLTGANQPQHF
>TRBJ1-2|TRBV6-5
CASSLGTGNYGYTF
>TRBJ2-3|TRBV30
CAWRDKGRTDTQYF
>TRBJ2-7|TRBV12-5
CTTGAPTYEQYF
>TRBJ2-4|TRBV11-2
CASSSTGGAGAKNIQYF
>TRBJ1-2|TRBV6-5
CASRSLGQGLGGYTF